This T cell receptor beta chain was captured in a study of response to subunit inactivated influenza vaccine. The study's findings and limits: Few additional T cells are recruited per seasonal influenza vaccination, authors suggested.

TCRdb itself ran the RT-PCR reads through MiXCR, one entry per CDR3 protein. The profile shows hundreds of thousands of distinct CDR3 sequences, around 13% of them singletons. In the case of this clonotype: No antigen is known for it.

Germline-derived CDR1 and CDR2 are SNHLY and FYNNEI. Trimming left V 3 bases short and J 4 bases short, with 9 bases between. The CDR3 totals 14 residues. This specimen consisted of PBMCs from blood, obtained around 15 days before vaccination. This rearrangement joins TRBV2 to TRBJ2-2; D is possibly TRBD1 or TRBD2 (5 bases each). The source is a man aged 50-60 years who received an inactivated influenza vaccine. The CDR3 spells CASSDRAGTGELFF. CDR3 DNA sequence: TGTGCCAGCAGTGACAGGGCGGGCACCGGGGAGCTGTTTTTT.